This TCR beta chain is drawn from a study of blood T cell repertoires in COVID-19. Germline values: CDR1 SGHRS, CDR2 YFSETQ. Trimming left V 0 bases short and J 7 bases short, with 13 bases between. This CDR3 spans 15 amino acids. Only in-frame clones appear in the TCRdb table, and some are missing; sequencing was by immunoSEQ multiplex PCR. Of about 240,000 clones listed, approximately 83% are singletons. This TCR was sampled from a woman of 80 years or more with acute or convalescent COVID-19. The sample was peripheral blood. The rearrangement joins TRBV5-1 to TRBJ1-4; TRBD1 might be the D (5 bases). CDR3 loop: CASSLDGGGGEKLFF. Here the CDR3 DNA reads TGCGCCAGCAGCTTGGACGGGGGAGGTGGTGAAAAACTGTTTTTT.